The TCR beta chain described here comes from a study of a mutant IDH1 vaccine in newly diagnosed glioma. Whole-study results and caveats: Apparently, pseudoprogression bore no relation to changes among the top peripheral T cell clonotypes.

Sequencing was performed with immunoSEQ multiplex PCR; in TCRdb, only in-frame clones are kept and a portion is missing. The sample has some 50,000 clones; roughly two thirds are singletons. This clone was seen just once. Its antigen is unidentified. The CDR3 sequence is 18 residues long. V shed 1 base, J shed 4 bases, and the junction held 10 bases outside the gene matches. In germline, CDR1 is SEHNR, CDR2 FQNEAQ (reference sequence). Time point meaning: week 47, end of study. Doses comprised 300 ug of mutant IDH1 20-mer peptide each, plus topical imiquimod. The chain combines TRBV7-9 with TRBJ2-6, with 7 bases identical to TRBD2. The sequence derives from a man aged 40-49 years with glioma. Some clones in this sample may be carry-over from other donors' samples. The sequencing used peripheral blood mononuclear cells (PBMCs), collected from a glioma patient whose treatment included an IDH1 peptide vaccine. In DNA form, the CDR3 reads TGTGCCAGCAGCTTAGATCTGGGGGAGGGGCCCGGGGCCAACGTCCTGACTTTC. It yields the protein CASSLDLGEGPGANVLTF.